The T cell receptor (beta chain) under discussion was sequenced for a study of metastatic and nonmetastatic thyroid tumors. On the study more broadly: Across blood and tumor or nodule tissue, repertoires from malignant and benign thyroid patients were compared with one another.

Per the study methods: Across clinicopathological groups, CDR3 differences served as the basis for building a distant-metastasis classifier for papillary thyroid cancer. Via MiXCR, TCRdb re-called the PCR reads. For this entry, the V and J calls and clone size follow TCRdb and not the study's own pipeline. The sample has 15,000 to 20,000 clones; about 35% are singletons. This clone was seen at least ten times. All patients reached thyroid surgery having received no treatment beforehand. V was clipped by 0 bases and J by 4 bases, with 10 bases between them. Germline CDR1 is SGHRS and CDR2 is YFSETQ. This CDR3 has 14 residues.

The clonotype was recovered from a female donor with papillary thyroid cancer or a benign thyroid nodule (not recorded which). Some clones in this sample may be carry-over from other donors' samples. What was sequenced was tumor tissue. The chain combines TRBV5-1 with TRBJ1-1; D is perhaps TRBD1 (5 bases). The CDR3: CASSLDPGTTEAFF. The CDR3 DNA follows: TGCGCCAGCAGCTTGGACCCAGGGACCACTGAAGCTTTCTTT.